A single sample gave rise to the 18 T cell receptor beta chains below, sequenced in a study of blood T cell repertoires in COVID-19 (dated by TCRdb to the early 2020s). Library creation used the immunoSEQ multiplex PCR assay. Not all clones reach the TCRdb copy of this immuneACCESS table, which keeps in-frame sequences only. Checked studies attribute under half of the gap to unresolved V genes and leave the rest unexplained. In all, the sample holds a few hundred thousand clones, and 80% to 90% of those were seen once. Together, the top ten hold roughly 6.3% of the sample. Sequenced: peripheral blood. The receptors come from a man aged 55 to 70 with acute or convalescent COVID-19.

This chain uses TRBV24-1 with TRBJ2-5, with D tentatively TRBD1 (6 bases). V was cut by 3 bases and J by 4 bases, with 11 bases left in between. Per germline, CDR1 KGHDR and CDR2 SFDVKD. This CDR3 region has 14 residues. The CDR3 protein is CATSDIGRGETQYF. For the CDR3, the DNA is TGTGCCACCAGTGATATCGGCAGGGGAGAGACCCAGTACTTC.

The CDR3 sequence: CASSSLTDPDYEQYF. The CDR3 nucleotides are TGTGCCAGCAGTTCCCTGACAGACCCCGATTACGAGCAGTACTTC. The rearrangement joins TRBV28 to TRBJ2-7; D may be TRBD1 (5 bases). Trimming cost V 4 bases and J 4 bases, with 17 bases left between them. Per the germline V gene, CDR1 is MDHEN and CDR2 is SYDVKM. CDR3 length equals 15 residues.

The chain carries TRBV7-9 and TRBJ2-2, with a tentative D call TRBD1 (6 bases). V shed 0 bases and J shed 2 bases, with 7 bases lying between them. CDR3 size: 15 residues. Germline V lookup: CDR1 SEHNR, CDR2 FQNEAQ (reference sequence). CDR3 DNA sequence: TGTGCCAGCAGCTTAGCCAGGGGCAACACCGGGGAGCTGTTTTTT. This codes for CASSLARGNTGELFF.

The chain combines TRBV15 with TRBJ2-5, with TRBD2 matching over 7 bases. V lost 6 bases to trimming and J lost 1 base; unmatched junction nucleotides: 8. Germline CDR1 reads LNHNV; CDR2 reads YYDKDF (reference sequence). The CDR3 is 15 residues long. The CDR3 region has the DNA TGTGCCACCAGAAGCCCCGGCGGGGGCCAAGAGACCCAGTACTTC. This encodes CATRSPGGGQETQYF.

The chain recombines TRBV6-2 or TRBV6-3 with TRBJ2-1, with TRBD2 matching over 11 bases. The CDR3 contains 15 residues. CDR1 MNHEY and CDR2 SVGEGT come from the germline V gene. V dropped 5 bases and J dropped 8; count of bases not matched to a gene: 8. CDR3 amino acids: CASSTASGRLHEQFF. The DNA of the CDR3 is TGTGCCAGCAGTACTGCTAGCGGGAGGTTGCATGAGCAGTTCTTC.

The chain has TRBV7-9 and TRBJ2-3, with 7 positions matching TRBD1. Germline V gene sequence: CDR1 SEHNR, CDR2 FQNEAQ (reference sequence). Trimming took 5 bases from V and 1 from J; bases not matched to a gene: 9. The CDR3 covers 16 residues. CDR3 coding DNA: TGTGCCAGCAGCACTCGGACAGGTCGGGGCACAGATACGCAGTATTTT. Translation gives CASSTRTGRGTDTQYF.

The rearrangement joins TRBV24-1 to TRBJ1-1, with TRBD1 matching over 7 bases. Germline CDR1 is KGHDR and CDR2 is SFDVKD. V dropped 3 bases and J dropped 0; count of bases not matched to a gene: 3. The CDR3 has 15 residues. CDR3 region: CATSDKGQLNTEAFF. The CDR3 DNA follows: TGTGCCACCAGTGATAAGGGACAGCTGAACACTGAAGCTTTCTTT.

The chain combines TRBV10-3 with TRBJ2-5; 9 bases line up with TRBD2. The CDR3 extends over 17 amino acids. V lost 10 bases to trimming and J lost 4 bases; unmatched junction nucleotides: 19. Germline values: CDR1 ENHRY, CDR2 SYGVKD. The CDR3 reads CATLPGSSGVKRETQYF. CDR3 coding DNA: TGTGCCACCCTCCCCGGCTCTAGCGGGGTGAAACGAGAGACCCAGTACTTC.

The V gene is TRBV28, the J gene TRBJ2-3; 9 nucleotides line up with TRBD1. The V gene's germline CDR1 is MDHEN and CDR2 SYDVKM. The ends lost 6 bases at V and 3 bases at J; junction bases unmatched: 4. This CDR3 is built from 14 residues. The CDR3 is CASSPDRGTDTQYF. CDR3 coding DNA: TGTGCCAGCAGCCCGGACAGGGGAACAGATACGCAGTATTTT.

The chain employs TRBV6-1 and TRBJ1-1; 7 bases match TRBD1. J was trimmed by 6 bases and V by 5 bases; bases with no gene match: 6. Germline V lookup: CDR1 MNHNS, CDR2 SASEGT. The CDR3 sequence is 13 residues long. This chain's CDR3 is CASSQQGLAEAFF. DNA of the CDR3: TGTGCCAGCAGTCAACAGGGGCTGGCTGAAGCTTTCTTT.

The rearrangement uses TRBV29-1 and TRBJ2-2; 8 bases line up with TRBD2. The CDR3 runs 15 residues. The V segment lost 7 bases and the J segment 7 bases; nucleotides outside the gene matches: 14. In germline, CDR1 is SQVTM, CDR2 ANQGSEA. In DNA form, the CDR3 reads TGCAGCGATAACTACGGGACTAGTAGGGGCGGGGAGCTGTTTTTT. This encodes CSDNYGTSRGGELFF.

V usage is TRBV10-1 and J usage is TRBJ1-3; D is ambiguous. V lost 7 bases and J 8 bases, leaving 6 bases between the germline ends. CDR3 length: 10 amino acids. CDR1 is WNHNN and CDR2 is SYGVQD in the germline V gene (reference sequence). CDR3 sequence: CASTADTIYF. Here the CDR3 DNA reads TGCGCCAGCACCGCGGACACCATATATTTT.

Notes on this clone: The sample holds other DNA sequences that translate to the same CDR3. The chain employs TRBV6-5 and TRBJ1-1; 10 positions agree with TRBD1. CDR1 MNHEY and CDR2 SVGAGI come from the germline V gene. The CDR3 extends over 15 amino acids. V lost 2 bases to trimming and J lost 5 bases; unmatched junction nucleotides: 5. CDR3 sequence reads: CASSYGGTGDTEAFF. The CDR3 nucleotides read TGTGCCAGCAGTTACGGGGGGACAGGGGATACTGAAGCTTTCTTT.

This clone is a singleton in its sample. The V gene is TRBV11-3, the J gene TRBJ1-6; 11 bases line up with TRBD1. This CDR3 is built from 15 residues. The trim removed 5 bases at V and 10 bases at J, leaving 7 bases unmatched. Per germline, CDR1 SGHNT and CDR2 YENEEA. CDR3 protein: CASSGRTGGKSPLHF. In nucleotides, the CDR3 is TGTGCCAGCAGCGGCCGGACAGGGGGCAAGTCACCCCTCCACTTT.

The chain combines TRBV7-9 with TRBJ2-3; possible D gene TRBD2, 5 bases. The V gene lost 2 bases and the J gene lost 4 bases, with 16 bases spanning the gap. The germline CDR1 and CDR2 sequences are SEHNR and FQNEAQ (reference sequence). This CDR3 comprises 16 residues. CDR3 amino acids: CASSLQLLADADTQYF. The CDR3 coding sequence is TGTGCCAGCAGCTTACAGTTGCTAGCCGATGCAGATACGCAGTATTTT.

This chain joins TRBV28 and TRBJ2-7; TRBD1 matches at 7 bases. CDR1 and CDR2 from the germline V gene are MDHEN and SYDVKM. This CDR3 spans 13 amino acids. The junction had 7 bases not matched to a gene; V was cut back by 6 bases and J by 5 bases. CDR3 nucleotide sequence: TGTGCCAGCAGCGGGACAGTGCGGGACGAGCAGTACTTC. The encoded protein is CASSGTVRDEQYF.

V and J are TRBV6-6 and TRBJ2-6; TRBD2 aligns across 9 bases. This CDR3 is 17 amino acids long. V gave up 5 bases and J gave up 4 bases; unmatched junction bases: 9. In germline, CDR1 is MNHNY, CDR2 SVGAGI (reference sequence). CDR3 protein: CASSPGRGGRGANVLTF. The CDR3 DNA reads as TGTGCCAGCAGTCCTGGGCGGGGGGGCCGGGGGGCCAACGTCCTGACTTTC.

Remarks on this clone: Germline and junction disagree at one end, which may indicate a read error. The rearrangement joins TRBV7-7 to TRBJ1-5; D may be TRBD1 (5 bases). The CDR3 totals 12 residues. Germline loops: CDR1 SSHAT, CDR2 FNYEAQ (reference sequence). The CDR3 loop reads CASSPGNQPQHF. The CDR3 DNA sequence: TGTGCTAGCAGCCCAGGGAATCAGCCCCAGCATTTT. Full variable domain (rest looked up from reference TRBV7-7 and TRBJ1-5): GAGVSQSPRYKVTKRGQDVTLRCDPISSHATLYWYQQALGQGPEFLTYFNYEAQPDKSGLPSDRFSAERPEGSISTLTIQRTEQRDSAMYRCASSPGNQPQHFGDGTRLSIL.